This T cell receptor (beta chain) was observed in a study of regulatory T cells in long-lasting Graves disease. Building of the TCR beta libraries involved iRepertoire HTBI primers and Arm-PCR of CDR3 regions. TCRdb passed the multiplex PCR reads through MiXCR, listing each CDR3 protein once. The table has under 500,000 distinct CDR3 sequences, less than 25% seen once. The CDR3 is 13 residues long. Germline V gene sequence: CDR1 MGHRA, CDR2 YSYEKL. Trimming removed 4 bases at V and 8 bases at J, with 14 bases between. Time point in this sample: persistent/refractory GD, antithyroid drugs over 5 years with positive TRAb. With RNA extracted from PBMCs as input, the TCR library was made. General study results and limits: Investigators studied peripheral blood only, not thyroid tissue. New patients shared 750 to 1,000 public clonotypes, and persistent patients shared more, with 2,741.

As regards this clonotype: Its target is unknown.

The chain uses TRBV4-1 and TRBJ1-2; D not certain. The source of this sequence is a female donor with Graves disease. Sequences were derived from peripheral blood mononuclear cells (PBMCs), sampled when the disease was refractory, from a patient treated with antithyroid drugs. The DNA for the CDR3 is TGCGCCAGCAGCCCTCGGACTTATCTGGGCTACACCTTC. This encodes CASSPRTYLGYTF.